These T cell receptor beta chains were read from a single sample in a study of cytotoxic CD8 clonotypes in ibrutinib-treated CLL. Sequencing used immunoSEQ multiplex PCR; TCRdb keeps in-frame clones, though not all of them. Of 160,000 or so clones in the sample, 81% were seen once. Sequencing was performed on PBMCs, taken after 12 months of ibrutinib treatment. The receptors were sampled from a human donor with chronic lymphocytic leukemia. CDR3s include the opening cysteine and the closing phenylalanine or tryptophan. A D gene is named only where the DNA matches it firmly. Clone size appears in some rows only: once, few, many, or a class for an expanded clone.

size	V	D	J	DNA	CDR3
.	TRBV19	.	TRBJ2-4	TGTGCCAGTAGTATAGTAATGGGGGCGGCAGGTAACATTCAGTACTTC	CASSIVMGAAGNIQYF
.	TRBV6-5	.	TRBJ2-3	TGTGCCAGCAAGCCGGGGTGGCAACACACAGATACGCAGTATTTT	CASKPGWQHTDTQYF
.	TRBV19	.	TRBJ1-2	TGTGCCAGTTCTTTCTCAGGGGAAGGTGGCTACACCTTC	CASSFSGEGGYTF
.	TRBV18	.	TRBJ2-5	TGTGCCAGCTCACCAGGGTTCCAAGAGACCCAGTACTTC	CASSPGFQETQYF
.	TRBV18	.	TRBJ1-5	TGTGCCAGCTCAGGGACGAATAGCAATCAGCCCCAGCATTTT	CASSGTNSNQPQHF
.	TRBV19	TRBD2	TRBJ2-1	TGTGCCAGTAGTATAGACCGGCTAGCGGCCTACAATGAGCAGTTCTTC	CASSIDRLAAYNEQFF
few	TRBV5-1	TRBD1	TRBJ1-6	TGCGCCAGCAGCGAGACAGGGACTTCTTATAATTCACCCCTCCACTTT	CASSETGTSYNSPLHF
.	TRBV2	TRBD1	TRBJ1-5	TGTGCCAGCAGGGTGGGACAGATCAATCAGCCCCAGCATTTT	CASRVGQINQPQHF
.	TRBV5-5	TRBD2	TRBJ2-1	TGTGCCAGCAGCCTTCTCGGGACTAGCACCCATGAGCAGTTCTTC	CASSLLGTSTHEQFF
.	TRBV7-9	TRBD1	TRBJ2-5	TGTGCCAGCAGCTTGGGGGCGACAGGGTTGAGGGAGACCCAGTACTTC	CASSLGATGLRETQYF
.	TRBV7-3	.	TRBJ2-7	TGTGCCAGCAGCTTAGGCCCTAGCTCCTACGAGCAGTACTTC	CASSLGPSSYEQYF
.	TRBV4-1	TRBD1	TRBJ1-4	TGCGCCAGCAGCCAGATACAGGGGGGAGGGTATACTAATGAAAAACTGTTTTTT	CASSQIQGGGYTNEKLFF
.	TRBV2	.	TRBJ2-1	TGTGCCAGCAGTTATAGCCTCGGGGTCGCCTACAATGAGCAGTTCTTC	CASSYSLGVAYNEQFF
.	TRBV5-6	.	TRBJ1-1	TGTGCCAGCAGCTTGGCCGGATCAAGGGGAGCTTTCTTT	CASSLAGSRGAFF
.	TRBV27	.	TRBJ2-3	TGTGCCAGCAGTTTCGAGCGGACCCATACCTTCACAGATACGCAGTATTTT	CASSFERTHTFTDTQYF
.	TRBV7-2	.	TRBJ1-1	TGTGCCAGCAGCCCCGACAGAACTAACACTGAAGCTTTCTTT	CASSPDRTNTEAFF
.	TRBV18	.	TRBJ2-1	TGTGCCAGCTCCCGGTCCTTGGGGGATGAGCAGTTCTTC	CASSRSLGDEQFF
.	TRBV18	.	TRBJ2-4	TGTGCCAGCTCAGGGGGACTAGCCAAAAACATTCAGTACTTC	CASSGGLAKNIQYF
.	TRBV28	TRBD1	TRBJ1-3	TGTGCCAGCGGGGACAGGGGTAACTCTGGAAACACCATATATTTT	CASGDRGNSGNTIYF
.	TRBV29-1	TRBD1	TRBJ2-7	TGCAGCGCCCGGGGACAGGGGCCCCACTACGAGCAGTACTTC	CSARGQGPHYEQYF
.	TRBV7-9	.	TRBJ1-1	TGTGCCAGCAGCCTGGCCCTGAACACTGAAGCTTTCTTT	CASSLALNTEAFF
.	TRBV11-2	.	TRBJ1-2	TGTGCCAGCAGCGGGGCGGGACGCCAGCCTATTGGCTACACCTTC	CASSGAGRQPIGYTF
few	TRBV10-2	.	TRBJ2-3	TGCGCCAGCAGTGAACAGGGAGATACGCAGTATTTT	CASSEQGDTQYF
.	TRBV4-1	.	TRBJ2-3	TGCGCCAGCAGCCAGGGGACGGGTTCAGATACGCAGTATTTT	CASSQGTGSDTQYF
.	TRBV7-2	.	TRBJ1-1	TGTGCCAGCAGCTCTAGGGCGAACACTGAAGCTTTCTTT	CASSSRANTEAFF
few	TRBV28	.	TRBJ1-4	TGTGCCAGCAGTTCCCCCGGGACTGCAACTAATGAAAAACTGTTTTTT	CASSSPGTATNEKLFF
.	TRBV19	TRBD2	TRBJ2-1	TGTGCCAGTAGTGGGACTAGCGGGGGAAACAATGAGCAGTTCTTC	CASSGTSGGNNEQFF
.	TRBV6-5	.	TRBJ1-5	TGTGCCAGCACTTCAAGGGGGGGCAATCAGCCCCAGCATTTT	CASTSRGGNQPQHF
.	TRBV6-5	.	TRBJ1-5	TGTGCCAGCAGTTACGGCTGGACAGATAATCAGCCCCAGCATTTT	CASSYGWTDNQPQHF
.	TRBV6-5	TRBD1	TRBJ1-1	TGTGCCAGCAGTCCGGCCCGGGACAGGGGTCCAGCTTTCTTT	CASSPARDRGPAFF
.	TRBV6-6	TRBD1	TRBJ1-3	TGTGCCACAGGCCGGGACAGGGACCGAAACACCATATATTTT	CATGRDRDRNTIYF
.	TRBV4-3	.	TRBJ1-3	TGCGCCAGCAGCCAAGATGAGTGGAAACGCTCTGGAAACACCATATATTTT	CASSQDEWKRSGNTIYF
.	TRBV11-1	TRBD1	TRBJ1-1	TGTGCCAGCAGCAAGGACAGGGGCACTGAAGCTTTCTTT	CASSKDRGTEAFF
.	TRBV7-9	TRBD1	TRBJ2-7	TGTGCCAGCAGCCACCAGATACGGGACAGAAGAACTTACGAGCAGTACTTC	CASSHQIRDRRTYEQYF
.	TRBV7-2	TRBD1	TRBJ1-2	TGTGCCAGCAGCTTTATAGACAGGGAAATCTATGGCTACACCTTC	CASSFIDREIYGYTF
.	TRBV27	.	TRBJ2-2	TGTGCCAGCAGTTCCCCCTTGAACACCTGGGACACCGGGGAGCTGTTTTTT	CASSSPLNTWDTGELFF
once	TRBV2	TRBD2	TRBJ2-5	TGTGCCAGCAGTGAAGGAAGGGGACTAGCGGGGGGGCTAGAGACCCAGTACTTC	CASSEGRGLAGGLETQYF
.	TRBV5-4	TRBD1	TRBJ2-5	TGTGCCAGCAGCTTGAAAGGGGGCGGAGAGACCCAGTACTTC	CASSLKGGGETQYF
few	TRBV29-1	TRBD1	TRBJ2-5	TGCAGCGTTGAACTAGACAGGGCCCAGACCCAGTACTTC	CSVELDRAQTQYF
once	TRBV15	.	TRBJ2-7	TGTGCCACCAGCAGAGATAGGGATCAGGTCGCCTACGAGCAGTACTTC	CATSRDRDQVAYEQYF
once	TRBV9	TRBD1	TRBJ2-1	TGTGCCAGCAGTGATGGGACAGGAAACTATGAGCAGTTCTTC	CASSDGTGNYEQFF
.	TRBV28	TRBD1	TRBJ1-5	TGTGCCAGCAGTTTGGTCCTGTGGGACAGGGGGCAGGATCAGCCCCAGCATTTT	CASSLVLWDRGQDQPQHF